Following are 10 T cell receptor beta chains from one sample sequenced in a study of OX40 agonist ivuxolimab in advanced cancers. Sequencing used immunoSEQ multiplex PCR; TCRdb keeps in-frame clones, though not all of them. The repertoire holds about 79,000 clones, with about 90% as singletons. This specimen consisted of CD4+ or CD8+ T cells sorted from blood, obtained in a trial of the OX40 agonist ivuxolimab. These receptors were obtained from an adult with an advanced solid tumor such as melanoma, head and neck, liver or kidney cancer.

This chain uses TRBV25-1 with TRBJ2-7, with D unclear. Trimming stripped 6 bases from V and 7 bases from J, with 13 bases between. The CDR3 extends over 12 amino acids. Germline-derived CDR1 and CDR2 are MGHDK and SYGVNS. This CDR3 reads CASRTNNLEQYF. The CDR3 bases are TGTGCCAGCAGGACGAACAATCTTGAGCAGTACTTC.

V usage is TRBV2 and J usage is TRBJ2-7; D assignment may be TRBD1 or TRBD2 (5 bases each). The CDR3 is 16 residues long. CDR1 is SNHLY and CDR2 is FYNNEI in the germline V gene. V lost 4 bases, J lost 2 bases, and 18 bases lay in between. CDR3 in DNA: TGTGCCAGCAGTGGGGGACGCCCCAGTCGTACCTACGAGCAGTACTTC. Its translation is CASSGGRPSRTYEQYF.

This clone has more than one count but fewer than ten. This chain uses TRBV5-4 with TRBJ2-7, with D possibly matching TRBD1 (5 bases). The V and J ends lost 1 base and 4 bases respectively, with 12 bases between them. There are 14 residues in the CDR3. Per germline, CDR1 SGHNT and CDR2 YYREEE (reference sequence). The CDR3 is CASSLWGKGYEQYF. The CDR3 region has the DNA TGTGCCAGCAGCTTGTGGGGCAAGGGGTACGAGCAGTACTTC.

The rearrangement links TRBV28 to TRBJ1-2, with a possible D match to TRBD1 (6 bases). This CDR3 region has 16 residues. V was cut by 1 base and J by 2 bases, with 14 bases left in between. Germline lookup yields CDR1 MDHEN and CDR2 SYDVKM. The CDR3 region has the DNA TGTGCCAGCAGTTTATTAGCGGGGGGCTTCAACTATGGCTACACCTTC. This codes for CASSLLAGGFNYGYTF.

The genes are TRBV30 and TRBJ2-1, with 7 bases lining up with TRBD1. This CDR3 has 14 residues. Germline values: CDR1 GTSNPN, CDR2 SVGIG (reference sequence). Unmatched junction bases numbered 8, after V lost 3 bases and J lost 6 bases. CDR3 in DNA: TGTGCCTGGAGCCGCCGGGACAGACCCAATGAGCAGTTCTTC. Amino acid sequence: CAWSRRDRPNEQFF.

The rearrangement uses TRBV19 and TRBJ1-5; 9 positions agree with TRBD1. Germline loops: CDR1 LNHDA, CDR2 SQIVND (reference sequence). CDR3 length: 16 amino acids. The trim removed 5 bases at V and 5 bases at J, leaving 10 bases unmatched. CDR3 DNA: TGTGCCAGTAGTCTTCAGACAGGGGGGGTTTATCAGCCCCAGCATTTT. It is translated as CASSLQTGGVYQPQHF.

The gene calls are TRBV7-9 and TRBJ2-1; 7 bases fit TRBD2. This CDR3 has 15 residues. Germline V lookup: CDR1 SEHNR, CDR2 FQNEAQ (reference sequence). V was clipped by 5 bases and J by 4 bases; unmatched bases: 8. The CDR3 is CASSQPGGGYNEQFF. In nucleotides, the CDR3 is TGTGCCAGCAGCCAGCCGGGGGGAGGGTACAATGAGCAGTTCTTC.

This chain connects TRBV19 to TRBJ1-3, with D perhaps matching TRBD1 (5 bases). This CDR3 is 16 amino acids long. The V and J ends lost 3 bases and 2 bases respectively, with 14 bases between them. CDR1 and CDR2 (germline): LNHDA, SQIVND (reference sequence). This CDR3 reads CASSIPTGTAGNTIYF. In DNA, the CDR3 is TGTGCCAGTAGTATCCCCACGGGGACCGCTGGAAACACCATATATTTT.

The V call is TRBV5-4, the J call TRBJ1-1; D call uncertain. The CDR3 totals 13 residues. V lost 0 bases to trimming and J lost 8 bases, with 11 bases between them. Germline V gives CDR1 SGHNT, CDR2 YYREEE (reference sequence). This CDR3 reads CASSLGPTAEAFF. The CDR3 DNA sequence: TGTGCCAGCAGCTTGGGACCAACAGCCGAAGCTTTCTTT.

The V and J genes are TRBV18 and TRBJ1-2; D remains unclear. This CDR3 is built from 13 residues. Germline assignment: CDR1 KGHSH and CDR2 LQKENI. V shed 2 bases and J shed 4 bases, with 8 bases lying between them. The CDR3 is CASSPENVYGYTF. CDR3 sequence (DNA): TGTGCCAGCTCACCAGAAAACGTCTATGGCTACACCTTC.